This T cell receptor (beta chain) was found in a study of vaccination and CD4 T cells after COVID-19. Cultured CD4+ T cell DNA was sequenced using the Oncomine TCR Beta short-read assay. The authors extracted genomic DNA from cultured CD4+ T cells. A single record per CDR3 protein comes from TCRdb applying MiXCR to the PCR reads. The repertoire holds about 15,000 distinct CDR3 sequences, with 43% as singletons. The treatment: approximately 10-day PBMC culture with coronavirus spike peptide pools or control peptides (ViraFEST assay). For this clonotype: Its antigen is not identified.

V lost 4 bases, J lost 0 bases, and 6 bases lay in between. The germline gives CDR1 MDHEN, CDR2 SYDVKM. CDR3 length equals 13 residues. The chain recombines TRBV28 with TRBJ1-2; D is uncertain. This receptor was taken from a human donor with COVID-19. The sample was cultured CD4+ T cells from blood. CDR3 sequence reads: CASSSSTNYGYTF. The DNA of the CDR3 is TGTGCCAGCAGTTCCAGCACTAACTATGGCTACACCTTC.